Listed below are T cell receptor beta chains from one sample, sequenced in a study of control samples from healthy donors and cancer patients. Data came from immunoSEQ multiplex PCR; TCRdb stores just in-frame clones and leaves some out. The data contain about 64,000 clones, 92% of them singletons. The specimen was PBMCs. The receptors were sampled from a man aged 35 to 55 with colorectal cancer. The CDR3 runs from the conserved cysteine through the conserved F or W. A D gene is named only where the DNA matches it firmly. Only some rows state a clone size, as once, few, many or a class for expanded clones.

TRBJ2-1 TRBV5-1 TRBD1 few TGCGCCAGCGTGAGGCCAGGGGGCGCCCACAATGAGCAGTTCTTC CASVRPGGAHNEQFF
TRBJ2-7 TRBV5-1 . . TGCGCCAGCAGCGTTAGCTCCTACGAGCAGTACTTC CASSVSSYEQYF
TRBJ1-6 TRBV7-2 . once TGTGCCAGCAGCTTAGCCCTGGTGGTGAATTCACCCCTCCACTTT CASSLALVVNSPLHF
TRBJ2-5 TRBV7-9 TRBD1 . TGTGCCAGCAGCCCGAGAGGACAGGGAAGGCAAGAGACCCAGTACTTC CASSPRGQGRQETQYF
TRBJ1-1 TRBV7-2 . . TGTGCCAGCAGCTCTCCAACAGGGATGAACACTGAAGCTTTCTTT CASSSPTGMNTEAFF
TRBJ2-7 TRBV18 TRBD2 . TGTGCCAGCTCACCAGGGGGGGGGTCCTACGAGCAGTACTTC CASSPGGGSYEQYF
TRBJ2-3 TRBV3-1/TRBV3-2 TRBD2 . TGTGCCAGCAGCCCTAGCGGGGGAGCCGCGGGAAACACAGATACGCAGTATTTT CASSPSGGAAGNTDTQYF
TRBJ1-4 TRBV30 TRBD1 . TGTGCCTGGAGTGTTCAGGGGGCCGGTGAAAAACTGTTTTTT CAWSVQGAGEKLFF
TRBJ2-7 TRBV5-1 . . TGCGCCAGCAAACCCTCGGCAGGGCGTGCATCGCCCTACGAGCAGTACTTC CASKPSAGRASPYEQYF
TRBJ1-6 TRBV7-8 TRBD1 . TGTGCCAGCAGCTTATGGGGACAGGGTGATTCACCCCTCCACTTT CASSLWGQGDSPLHF
TRBJ2-1 TRBV5-4 . once TGTGCCAGCAGCTTGGGTGGGGGGGGCCCCTACAATGAGCAGTTCTTC CASSLGGGGPYNEQFF